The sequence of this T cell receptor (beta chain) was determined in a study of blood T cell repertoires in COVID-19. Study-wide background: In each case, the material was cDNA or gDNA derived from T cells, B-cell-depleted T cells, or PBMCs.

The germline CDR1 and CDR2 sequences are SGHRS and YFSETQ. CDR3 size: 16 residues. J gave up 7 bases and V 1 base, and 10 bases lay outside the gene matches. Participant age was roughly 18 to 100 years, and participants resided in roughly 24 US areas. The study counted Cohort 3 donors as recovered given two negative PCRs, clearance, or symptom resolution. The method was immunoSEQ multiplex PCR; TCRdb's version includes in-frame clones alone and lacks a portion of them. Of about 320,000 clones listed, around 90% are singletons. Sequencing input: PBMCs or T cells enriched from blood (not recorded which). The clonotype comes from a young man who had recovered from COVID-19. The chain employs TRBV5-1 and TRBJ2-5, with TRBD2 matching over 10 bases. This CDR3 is CASSLTLVVAGGTQYF. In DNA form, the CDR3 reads TGCGCCAGCAGCTTGACCCTCGTTGTAGCGGGAGGGACCCAGTACTTC.